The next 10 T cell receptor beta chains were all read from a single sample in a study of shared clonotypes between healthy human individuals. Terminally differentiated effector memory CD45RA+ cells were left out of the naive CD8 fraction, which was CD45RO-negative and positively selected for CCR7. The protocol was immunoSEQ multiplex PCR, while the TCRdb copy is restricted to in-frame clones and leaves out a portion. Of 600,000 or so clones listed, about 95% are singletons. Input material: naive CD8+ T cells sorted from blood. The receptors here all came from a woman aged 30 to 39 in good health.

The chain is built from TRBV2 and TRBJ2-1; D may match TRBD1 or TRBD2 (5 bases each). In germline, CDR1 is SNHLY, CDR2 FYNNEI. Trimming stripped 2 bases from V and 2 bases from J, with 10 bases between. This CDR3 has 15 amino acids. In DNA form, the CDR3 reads TGTGCCAGCAGTGAATTCCGAGGGGCCTACAATGAGCAGTTCTTC. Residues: CASSEFRGAYNEQFF.

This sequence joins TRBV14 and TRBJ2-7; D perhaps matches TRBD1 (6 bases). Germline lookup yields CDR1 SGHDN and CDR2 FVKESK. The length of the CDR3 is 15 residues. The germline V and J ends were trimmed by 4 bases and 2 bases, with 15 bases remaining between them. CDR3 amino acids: CASSPIDRPAYEQYF. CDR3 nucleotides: TGTGCCAGCAGCCCGATCGACAGGCCTGCCTACGAGCAGTACTTC.

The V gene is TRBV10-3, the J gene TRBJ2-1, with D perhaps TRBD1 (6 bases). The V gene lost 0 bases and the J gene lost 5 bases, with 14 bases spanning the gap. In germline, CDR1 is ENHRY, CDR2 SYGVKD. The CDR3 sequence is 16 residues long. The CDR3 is CAISESIRGRHNEQFF. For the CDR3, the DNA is TGTGCCATCAGTGAGTCGATCAGGGGACGTCACAATGAGCAGTTCTTC.

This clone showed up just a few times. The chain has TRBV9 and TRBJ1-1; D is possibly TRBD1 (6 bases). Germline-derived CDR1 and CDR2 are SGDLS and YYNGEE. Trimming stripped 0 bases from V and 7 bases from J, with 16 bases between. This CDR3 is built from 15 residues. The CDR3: CASSVVLRGPGEAFF. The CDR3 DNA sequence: TGTGCCAGCAGCGTAGTTCTCAGGGGTCCTGGTGAAGCTTTCTTT.

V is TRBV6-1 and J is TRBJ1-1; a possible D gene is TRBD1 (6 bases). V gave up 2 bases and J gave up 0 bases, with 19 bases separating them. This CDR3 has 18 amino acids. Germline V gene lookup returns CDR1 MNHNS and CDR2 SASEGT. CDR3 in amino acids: CASSERYREAIMNTEAFF. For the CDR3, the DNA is TGTGCCAGCAGTGAAAGATACAGGGAAGCAATCATGAACACTGAAGCTTTCTTT.

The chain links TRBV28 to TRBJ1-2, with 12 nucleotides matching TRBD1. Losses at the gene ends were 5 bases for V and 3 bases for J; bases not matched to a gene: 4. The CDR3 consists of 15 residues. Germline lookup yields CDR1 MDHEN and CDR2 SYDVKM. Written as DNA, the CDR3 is TGTGCCAGCAGTCTGGGACAGGGGGCTGACTATGGCTACACCTTC. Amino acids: CASSLGQGADYGYTF.

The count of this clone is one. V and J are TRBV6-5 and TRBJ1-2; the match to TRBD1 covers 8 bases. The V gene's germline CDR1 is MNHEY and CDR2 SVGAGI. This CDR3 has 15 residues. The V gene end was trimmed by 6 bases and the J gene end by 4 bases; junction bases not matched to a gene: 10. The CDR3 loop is CASSQKDRAGYGYTF. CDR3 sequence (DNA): TGTGCCAGCAGCCAGAAGGACAGGGCGGGCTATGGCTACACCTTC.

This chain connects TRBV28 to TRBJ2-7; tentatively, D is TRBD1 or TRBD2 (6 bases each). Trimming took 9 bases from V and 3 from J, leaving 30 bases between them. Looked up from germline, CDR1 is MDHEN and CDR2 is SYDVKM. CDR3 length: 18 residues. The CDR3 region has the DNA TGTGCCAGTTCAGACCCGAGGGGGTGGAGGGAGTCTCACTACGAGCAGTACTTC. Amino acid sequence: CASSDPRGWRESHYEQYF.

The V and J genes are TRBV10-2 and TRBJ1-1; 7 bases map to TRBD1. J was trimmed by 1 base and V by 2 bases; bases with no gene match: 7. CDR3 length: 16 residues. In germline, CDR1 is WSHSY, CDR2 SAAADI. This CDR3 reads CASSEPPRTGNTEAFF. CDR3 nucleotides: TGCGCCAGCAGTGAGCCACCCAGGACAGGGAACACTGAAGCTTTCTTT.

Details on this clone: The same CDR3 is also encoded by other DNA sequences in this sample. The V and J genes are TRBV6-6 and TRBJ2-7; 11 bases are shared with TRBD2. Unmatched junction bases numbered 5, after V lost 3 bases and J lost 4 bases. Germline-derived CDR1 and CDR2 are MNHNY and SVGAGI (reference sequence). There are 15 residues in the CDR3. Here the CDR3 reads CASSYSGTSGYEQYF. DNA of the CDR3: TGTGCCAGCAGTTATTCCGGGACTAGCGGTTACGAGCAGTACTTC.